The clone carrying this T cell receptor (beta chain) was recorded many times. This sample stems from a study of human T cells and chemical hapten exposure. Individual cDNA molecules (in the library) carried attached unique molecular identifiers. TCRdb analysed the RACE reads with MiXCR anew, one entry per CDR3 protein. The sample has a few hundred thousand distinct CDR3 sequences; around 6% are singletons. The time point here: patch test 2, 6 weeks after DPC sensitization. The treatment is: therapeutic diphenylcyclopropenone sensitization with weekly scalp DPC. Specimen: whole blood, collected in connection with sensitization to the hapten diphenylcyclopropenone (DPC). This sequence was found in a woman under 30 with alopecia areata. Some clones in this sample may be carry-over from other donors' samples.

The CDR3 nucleotides are TGTGCCAGCAGTGAATATATATATAATTCACCCCTCCACTTT. Amino acids: CASSEYIYNSPLHF. The V and J genes are TRBV25-1 and TRBJ1-6; no clear D gene. Germline V gene lookup returns CDR1 MGHDK and CDR2 SYGVNS. V lost 0 bases, J lost 4 bases, and 4 bases lay in between. There are 14 residues in the CDR3. The full variable domain, in which reference TRBV25-1 and TRBJ1-6 provide the parts outside the CDR3, is EADIYQTPRYLVIGTGKKITLECSQTMGHDKMYWYQQDPGMELHLIHYSYGVNSTEKGDLSSESTVSRIRTEHFPLTLESARPSHTSQYLCASSEYIYNSPLHFGNGTRLTVT.